This T cell receptor beta chain emerged from a study of blood T cell repertoires in COVID-19. About the research overall: Collection of acute and convalescent COVID-19 samples took place in the United States, Italy and Spain. PBMCs, B-cell-depleted T cells, or T cells were the source of the cDNA or gDNA that made up the material.

Profiling relied on immunoSEQ multiplex PCR, and the TCRdb table lists in-frame clones only, not all of them. The sample yields about 370,000 clones, 70% to 90% seen once. Seattle patients were enrolled while actively infected and followed longitudinally. The germline CDR1 and CDR2 sequences are SNHLY and FYNNEI. Germline trimming cut 10 bases from V and 4 bases from J; bases unmatched to any gene: 11. This CDR3 is built from 14 residues. This receptor was obtained from a woman in her twenties or thirties with COVID-19, enrolled during active disease. Input material: peripheral blood. This chain uses TRBV2 with TRBJ2-3, with 7 bases identical to TRBD2. CDR3 residues: CATTREVKSDTQYF. The CDR3 DNA reads as TGTGCCACCACCCGGGAGGTGAAGTCAGATACGCAGTATTTT.